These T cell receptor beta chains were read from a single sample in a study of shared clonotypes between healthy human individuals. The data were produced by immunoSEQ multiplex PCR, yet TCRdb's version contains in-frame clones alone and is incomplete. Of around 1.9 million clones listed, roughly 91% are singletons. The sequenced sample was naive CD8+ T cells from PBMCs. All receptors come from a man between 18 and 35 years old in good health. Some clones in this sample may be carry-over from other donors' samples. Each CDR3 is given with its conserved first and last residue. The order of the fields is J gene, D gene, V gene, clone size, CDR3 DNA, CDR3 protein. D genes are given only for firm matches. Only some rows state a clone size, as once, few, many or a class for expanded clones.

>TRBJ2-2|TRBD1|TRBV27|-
TGTGCCAGCAAAGGGACAGCGAACACCGGGGAGCTGTTTTTT
CASKGTANTGELFF
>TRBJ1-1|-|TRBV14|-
TGTGCCAGCAGCCAAGAGAACTTCTGGAACACTGAAGCTTTCTTT
CASSQENFWNTEAFF
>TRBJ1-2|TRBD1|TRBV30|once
TGTGCCTGGAGTCCAGGGGGCATCGGTGGCTACACCTTC
CAWSPGGIGGYTF
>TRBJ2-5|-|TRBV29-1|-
TGCAGCGCCCTAGGGTTGTCGGAGACCCAGTACTTC
CSALGLSETQYF
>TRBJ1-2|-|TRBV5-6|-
TGTGCCAGCAACCTTGTCACGCCGCTTCGTGATGGCTACACCTTC
CASNLVTPLRDGYTF
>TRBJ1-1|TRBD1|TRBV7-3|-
TGTGCCAGCAGCTCCGACCGACAGGGGGGAAACACTGAAGCTTTCTTT
CASSSDRQGGNTEAFF
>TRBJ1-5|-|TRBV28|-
TGTGCCAGCAGTGGGGGGGATTATAGCAATCAGCCCCAGCATTTT
CASSGGDYSNQPQHF
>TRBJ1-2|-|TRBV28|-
TGTGCCAGCAGTCTCCCCCGTGGGGATGGCGGCTACACCTTC
CASSLPRGDGGYTF
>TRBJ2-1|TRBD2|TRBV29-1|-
TGCAGCGTCAACGGACTAGCGGGAGTTTCGTACAATGAGCAGTTCTTC
CSVNGLAGVSYNEQFF
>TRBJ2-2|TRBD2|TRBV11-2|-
TGTGCCAGCAGCTTCGGCGGGAGTGGGACCGGGGAGCTGTTTTTT
CASSFGGSGTGELFF
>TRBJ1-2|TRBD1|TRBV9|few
TGTGCCAGCAGCGAAAACAGGGGGGAGAACTATGGCTACACCTTC
CASSENRGENYGYTF
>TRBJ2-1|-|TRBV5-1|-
TGCGCCAGCAGCTCCACAGGGGGAGGGAAAAATGAGCAGTTCTTC
CASSSTGGGKNEQFF
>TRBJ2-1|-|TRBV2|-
TGTGCCAGCAGCCCGGTGGTGGATGAGCAGTTCTTC
CASSPVVDEQFF
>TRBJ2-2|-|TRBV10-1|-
TGCGCCAGCACTCATGCCGGGGGCGGGGAGCTGTTTTTT
CASTHAGGGELFF
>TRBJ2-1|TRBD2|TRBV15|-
TGTGCCACCAGCGGGGGAGGGCCGGGAAATGAGCAGTTCTTC
CATSGGGPGNEQFF